One sample yielded the 27 T cell receptor beta chains listed below, sequenced in a study of graft-versus-host responses after intestinal transplantation. Their antigen targets remain unknown. Generated by immunoSEQ multiplex PCR, the TCRdb table keeps only in-frame clones and is missing some. The sample consists of approximately 92,000 clones, 75% to 95% of them appearing once. The sample here was unstimulated CD8+ T cells sorted from spleen or lymph node cells, taken before intestinal transplant. The receptors come from a human donor who received an intestinal transplant.

J is TRBJ2-5 and V is TRBV6-8, with a tentative D call TRBD1 (6 bases). Germline V CDR1 and CDR2: MNHGY, SAAAGT. The CDR3 extends over 16 amino acids. V lost 0 bases to trimming and J lost 5 bases, with 16 bases between them. The CDR3: CASSYSLDSRWETQYF. For the CDR3, the DNA is TGTGCCAGCAGTTACTCCCTGGACAGCCGGTGGGAGACCCAGTACTTC.

The rearrangement joins TRBV10-2 to TRBJ2-1, with unresolved D. Germline values: CDR1 WSHSY, CDR2 SAAADI. V gave up 3 bases and J gave up 5 bases, with 8 bases separating them. CDR3 length equals 13 residues. The CDR3 sequence: CASSDLADNEQFF. The DNA for the CDR3 is TGCGCCAGCAGTGATTTGGCCGACAATGAGCAGTTCTTC.

This clone was observed a handful of times. The chain uses TRBV6-6 and TRBJ2-7; 7 bases are shared with TRBD1. CDR3 size: 13 residues. Unmatched junction bases numbered 4, after V lost 5 bases and J lost 3 bases. Germline V gene sequence: CDR1 MNHNY, CDR2 SVGAGI (reference sequence). CDR3 in amino acids: CASSTGQNYEQYF. Written as DNA, the CDR3 is TGTGCCAGCAGTACGGGACAGAACTACGAGCAGTACTTC.

This sequence joins TRBV30 and TRBJ2-7; TRBD1 matches at 7 bases. The trim removed 2 bases at V and 3 bases at J, leaving 19 bases unmatched. The CDR3 length is 18 residues. CDR1 is GTSNPN, CDR2 SVGIG, per germline (reference sequence). The CDR3: CAWSPSHFGDRVVYEQYF. CDR3 DNA: TGTGCCTGGAGTCCCTCACATTTCGGCGACAGGGTGGTCTACGAGCAGTACTTC.

This chain connects TRBV5-5 to TRBJ1-2; a possible D gene is TRBD1 (5 bases). Germline CDR1 reads SGHKS; CDR2 reads YYEKEE (reference sequence). This CDR3 comprises 15 residues. V lost 3 bases to trimming and J lost 4 bases, with 16 bases between them. This CDR3 is CASSSGLRTIYGYTF. The CDR3 region has the DNA TGTGCCAGCAGCTCTGGATTGCGGACAATCTATGGCTACACCTTC.

The chain links TRBV4-2 to TRBJ2-7, with a tentative D call TRBD2 (6 bases). V was pared by 3 bases and J by 2 bases, with 8 bases between. The germline V gene encodes CDR1 LGHNA and CDR2 YNFKEQ. This CDR3 has 13 residues. In nucleotides, the CDR3 is TGTGCCAGCAGCCACGGGGGAGCCTACGAGCAGTACTTC. Translating gives CASSHGGAYEQYF.

The chain employs TRBV5-6 and TRBJ1-1; 10 positions match TRBD1. The CDR3 loop spans 19 amino acids. Trimming took 2 bases from V and 1 from J; bases not matched to a gene: 14. CDR1 and CDR2 (germline): SGHDT, YYEEEE. The DNA of the CDR3 is TGTGCCAGCAGCTTTAGCCCGGGACAGGGGACTATGGCGAACACTGAAGCTTTCTTT. Translating it yields CASSFSPGQGTMANTEAFF.

J is TRBJ2-7 and V is TRBV11-2; D perhaps matches TRBD1 (7 bases). V was pared by 5 bases and J by 3 bases, with 20 bases between. The CDR3 sequence is 16 residues long. From germline, CDR1 is SGHAT and CDR2 FQNNGV. CDR3 amino acids: CASSPNTGDFIYEQYF. CDR3 in DNA: TGTGCCAGCAGCCCAAACACAGGGGACTTTATCTACGAGCAGTACTTC.

About this clone itself: Sequence at one end of the junction differs from germline and may be a read error. The chain couples TRBV6-5 to TRBJ2-7; D gene ambiguous. The CDR3 contains 11 residues. Germline CDR1 MNHEY, CDR2 SVGAGI. CDR3 DNA sequence: TGTGCCAGCAGTTACTCCCACGAGCAGTACTTC. Amino acid sequence: CASSYSHEQYF.

The chain uses TRBV5-4 and TRBJ2-7; D unclear. Trimming cost V 0 bases and J 3 bases, with 13 bases left between them. CDR1 is SGHNT, CDR2 YYREEE, per germline (reference sequence). This CDR3 has 15 residues. The DNA for the CDR3 is TGTGCCAGCAGCTTGGAAGGTTCTGCAGACTACGAGCAGTACTTC. This codes for CASSLEGSADYEQYF.

This chain uses TRBV11-2 with TRBJ2-2, with a weak D call TRBD2 (6 bases). V was cut by 0 bases and J by 3 bases, with 14 bases left in between. CDR1 SGHAT and CDR2 FQNNGV come from the germline V gene. The CDR3 length is 17 residues. The DNA of the CDR3 is TGTGCCAGCAGCTTAGAACTTGCGGGGAGAGACACCGGGGAGCTGTTTTTT. Translation gives CASSLELAGRDTGELFF.

This rearrangement joins TRBV29-1 to TRBJ2-6, with TRBD1 matching 7 bases. Germline-derived CDR1 and CDR2 are SQVTM and ANQGSEA. This CDR3 is built from 16 residues. V shed 1 base, J shed 0 bases, and the junction held 3 bases outside the gene matches. The CDR3 DNA is TGCAGCGTTGAAGCGACAGGGTTCTCTGGGGCCAACGTCCTGACTTTC. Protein product: CSVEATGFSGANVLTF.

CDR3 in amino acids: CASSLWAGENEKLFF. CDR3 DNA sequence: TGTGCCAGCAGTTTATGGGCAGGGGAAAATGAAAAACTGTTTTTT. This chain uses TRBV27 with TRBJ1-4; D possibly corresponds to TRBD1 (6 bases). This CDR3 region has 15 residues. V was cut by 1 base and J by 5 bases, with 11 bases left in between. Germline CDR1 MNHEY, CDR2 SMNVEV (reference sequence).

The genes are TRBV6-1 and TRBJ2-3; 13 bases fit TRBD2. Germline V gives CDR1 MNHNS, CDR2 SASEGT. V lost 8 bases, J lost 5 bases, and 7 bases stayed unmatched. The CDR3 extends over 15 amino acids. DNA for the CDR3: TGTGCCAGCGGGACTAGCGGGGTTTTGGGAGATACGCAGTATTTT. Its protein is CASGTSGVLGDTQYF.

The rearrangement links TRBV28 to TRBJ2-7, with a tentative D call TRBD2 (6 bases). The V end lost 3 bases, the J end lost 2 bases, and 17 bases lay between the germline ends. Germline V gene sequence: CDR1 MDHEN, CDR2 SYDVKM. The CDR3 contains 16 residues. The CDR3 region has the DNA TGTGCCAGCAGTTTTTCGGGAGCTGGAGGGGCCTACGAGCAGTACTTC. As protein: CASSFSGAGGAYEQYF.

V gene TRBV6-6 combines with J gene TRBJ2-3; possible D gene TRBD2, 5 bases. The germline V and J ends were trimmed by 6 bases and 0 bases, with 10 bases remaining between them. The germline V gene encodes CDR1 MNHNY and CDR2 SVGAGI (reference sequence). The CDR3 runs 14 residues. The CDR3 DNA is TGTGCCAGCAGCCGCACTAGTAGCACAGATACGCAGTATTTT. This translates into CASSRTSSTDTQYF.

This clone has only one observation. The CDR3 loop is CASSYEGSSQETQYF. The CDR3, as DNA: TGTGCCAGCAGTTACGAAGGGTCTTCGCAAGAGACCCAGTACTTC. The V and J genes are TRBV6-6 and TRBJ2-5; D not certain. CDR3 length: 15 residues. The germline V gene encodes CDR1 MNHNY and CDR2 SVGAGI (reference sequence). Trimming shortened V by 2 bases and J by 2 bases, and 12 bases separated the two germline ends.

V and J are TRBV6-1 and TRBJ2-5; 8 nucleotides match TRBD2. Germline V gives CDR1 MNHNS, CDR2 SASEGT. V lost 3 bases to trimming and J lost 1 base; unmatched junction nucleotides: 7. The CDR3 runs 16 residues. In DNA form, the CDR3 reads TGTGCCAGCAGTGACTTTGCGGGAGGCACCCAAGAGACCCAGTACTTC. Translation gives CASSDFAGGTQETQYF.

The V call is TRBV4-1, the J call TRBJ2-6; D gene ambiguous. The CDR3 contains 17 residues. Trimming took off 0 bases at V and 0 bases at J, with 9 bases between the two ends. Germline CDR1 reads MGHRA; CDR2 reads YSYEKL. CDR3 in DNA: TGCGCCAGCAGCCAAGATCCAGCACCCTCTGGGGCCAACGTCCTGACTTTC. Its translation: CASSQDPAPSGANVLTF.

The V call is TRBV5-6, the J call TRBJ1-2; D is undetermined. The CDR3 length is 16 residues. Between the trimmed V and J ends, which lost 0 bases and 3 bases, there was a span of 15 bases. CDR1 SGHDT and CDR2 YYEEEE come from the germline V gene. CDR3 region: CASSLARRVVDYGYTF. DNA of the CDR3: TGTGCCAGCAGCTTGGCTCGGAGGGTGGTTGACTATGGCTACACCTTC.

This chain links TRBV11-2 with TRBJ2-1; no firm D call. This CDR3 comprises 12 residues. Trimming took 4 bases from V and 5 from J, leaving 6 bases between them. Germline lookup yields CDR1 SGHAT and CDR2 FQNNGV. CDR3 DNA sequence: TGTGCCAGCAGCTACTACGACAATGAGCAGTTCTTC. Residues: CASSYYDNEQFF.

This chain uses TRBV30 with TRBJ2-4, with D perhaps matching TRBD1 (5 bases). The CDR3 covers 15 residues. Trimming removed 3 bases at V and 0 bases at J, with 12 bases between. The germline V gene has CDR1 GTSNPN and CDR2 SVGIG (reference sequence). CDR3 DNA sequence: TGTGCCTGGAGCCAGGACAACCTAGCCAAAAACATTCAGTACTTC. This sequence encodes CAWSQDNLAKNIQYF. Full variable domain (remainder filled in from reference TRBV30 and TRBJ2-4): SQTIHQWPATLVQPVGSPLSLECTVEGTSNPNLYWYRQAAGRGLQLLFYSVGIGQISSEVPQNLSASRPQDRQFILSSKKLLLSDSGFYLCAWSQDNLAKNIQYFGAGTRLSVL.

The chain combines TRBV9 with TRBJ2-2, with a weak D call TRBD1 (6 bases). Germline lookup yields CDR1 SGDLS and CDR2 YYNGEE. Deletions cut 4 bases from V and 7 bases from J, with 14 bases between. This CDR3 has 14 residues. CDR3 sequence: CASSPPSGDGELFF. The CDR3, as DNA: TGTGCCAGCAGCCCTCCCTCAGGGGACGGGGAGCTGTTTTTT. Full variable domain (remainder filled in from reference TRBV9 and TRBJ2-2): DSGVTQTPKHLITATGQRVTLRCSPRSGDLSVYWYQQSLDQGLQFLIQYYNGEERAKGNILERFSAQQFPDLHSELNLSSLELGDSALYFCASSPPSGDGELFFGEGSRLTVL.

The chain joins TRBV9 to TRBJ2-2; the D gene is possibly TRBD2 (5 bases). Germline V CDR1 and CDR2: SGDLS, YYNGEE. V gave up 0 bases and J gave up 4 bases, with 7 bases separating them. The CDR3 sequence is 14 residues long. Here the CDR3 DNA reads TGTGCCAGCAGCGTAGTCGGAGGCACCGGGGAGCTGTTTTTT. Protein product: CASSVVGGTGELFF.

The chain couples TRBV11-2 to TRBJ1-3, with D tentatively TRBD1 (5 bases). The CDR3 loop spans 14 amino acids. The V end lost 5 bases, the J end lost 1 base, and 9 bases lay between the germline ends. The V gene's germline CDR1 is SGHAT and CDR2 FQNNGV. CDR3 nucleotide sequence: TGTGCCAGCAGCCCCGGGACTTCTGGAAACACCATATATTTT. Translated: CASSPGTSGNTIYF.

The chain links TRBV6-1 to TRBJ2-1; weak D call: TRBD1 (5 bases). The ends were cut back, 1 base at V and 5 bases at J, with 6 bases in the middle. Germline lookup yields CDR1 MNHNS and CDR2 SASEGT. The CDR3 covers 13 residues. The CDR3 DNA reads TGTGCCAGCAGTGAAGGGGGCCACAATGAGCAGTTCTTC. This encodes CASSEGGHNEQFF.

The V gene is TRBV6-4, the J gene TRBJ1-6; tentative D call: TRBD1 (5 bases). This CDR3 comprises 14 residues. V was pared by 2 bases and J by 9 bases, with 11 bases between. Germline CDR1 MRHNA, CDR2 SNTAGT. The CDR3 here is CASSDGIGGSPLHF. In nucleotides, the CDR3 is TGTGCCAGCAGTGACGGTATTGGGGGTTCACCCCTCCACTTT.